These 3 T cell receptor beta chains originate from one sample sequenced in a study of early T cells in non-severe SARS-CoV-2 infection. MiXCR was run by TCRdb on the 5' RACE reads, yielding one entry per CDR3 protein. The table lists about 33,000 distinct CDR3 sequences, around 5% of them singletons. The sequenced sample consisted of whole blood. These receptors were obtained from an adult who was a healthcare worker with PCR-confirmed SARS-CoV-2 infection or an uninfected control (not recorded which).

In its sample, this clonotype was seen many times. The chain employs TRBV18 and TRBJ2-1; D gene unclear. V lost 2 bases, J lost 7 bases, and 3 bases lay in between. In germline, CDR1 is KGHSH, CDR2 LQKENI. The CDR3 is 11 residues long. The CDR3 DNA follows: TGTGCCAGCTCACCAGGAAATGAGCAGTTCTTC. Protein: CASSPGNEQFF.

This clonotype was counted at least ten times. V usage is TRBV5-1 and J usage is TRBJ2-5, with 10 bases aligning to TRBD2. This CDR3 has 15 residues. Germline trimming cut 6 bases from V and 3 bases from J; bases unmatched to any gene: 8. From germline, CDR1 is SGHRS and CDR2 YFSETQ. CDR3 DNA sequence: TGCGCCAGCACAAATAGCGGGGGGACTAAAGAGACCCAGTACTTC. Its translation: CASTNSGGTKETQYF.

In its sample, this clonotype was seen many times. J is TRBJ2-1 and V is TRBV7-3, with 7 bases fitting TRBD2. The J segment lost 4 bases and the V segment lost 2 bases, leaving 5 bases of the junction unmatched. The germline gives CDR1 SGHTA, CDR2 FQGTGA. The CDR3 contains 15 residues. Here the CDR3 reads CASSLLEGGYNEQFF. The CDR3 nucleotides read TGTGCCAGCAGCTTATTAGAGGGAGGGTACAATGAGCAGTTCTTC. Complete variable domain (other parts from reference TRBV7-3 and TRBJ2-1): GAGVSQTPSNKVTEKGKYVELRCDPISGHTALYWYRQSLGQGPEFLIYFQGTGAADDSGLPNDRFFAVRPEGSVSTLKIQRTERGDSAVYLCASSLLEGGYNEQFFGPGTRLTVL.